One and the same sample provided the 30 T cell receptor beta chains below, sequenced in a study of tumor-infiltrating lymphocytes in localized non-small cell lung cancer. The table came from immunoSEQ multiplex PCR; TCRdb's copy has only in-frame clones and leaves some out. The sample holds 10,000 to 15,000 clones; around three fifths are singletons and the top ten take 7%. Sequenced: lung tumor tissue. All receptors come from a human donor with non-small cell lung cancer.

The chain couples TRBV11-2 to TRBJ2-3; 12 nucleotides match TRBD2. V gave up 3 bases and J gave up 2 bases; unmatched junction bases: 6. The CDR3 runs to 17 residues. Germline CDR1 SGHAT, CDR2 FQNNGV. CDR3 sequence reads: CASSFAGLAGVTDTQYF. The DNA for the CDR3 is TGTGCCAGCAGCTTCGCGGGACTAGCGGGTGTCACAGATACGCAGTATTTT.

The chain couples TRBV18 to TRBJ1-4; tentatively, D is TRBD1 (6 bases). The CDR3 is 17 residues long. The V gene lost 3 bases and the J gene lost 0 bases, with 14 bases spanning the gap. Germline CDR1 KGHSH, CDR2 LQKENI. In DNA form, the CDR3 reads TGTGCCAGCTCACCCTACGGACAGCCGTCAACTAATGAAAAACTGTTTTTT. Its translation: CASSPYGQPSTNEKLFF.

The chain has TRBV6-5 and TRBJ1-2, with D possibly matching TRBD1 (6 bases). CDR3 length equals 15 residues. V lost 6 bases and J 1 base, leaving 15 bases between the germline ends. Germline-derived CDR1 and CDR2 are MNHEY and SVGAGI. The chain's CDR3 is CASSVVGGVNYGYTF. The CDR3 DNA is TGTGCCAGCAGCGTAGTGGGGGGCGTTAACTATGGCTACACCTTC.

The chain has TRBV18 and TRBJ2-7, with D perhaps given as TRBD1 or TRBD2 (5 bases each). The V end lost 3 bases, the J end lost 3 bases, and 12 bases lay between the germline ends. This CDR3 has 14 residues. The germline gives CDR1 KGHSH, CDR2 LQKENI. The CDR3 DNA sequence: TGTGCCAGCTCACCTGGGAGTACAGGCTACGAGCAGTACTTC. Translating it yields CASSPGSTGYEQYF.

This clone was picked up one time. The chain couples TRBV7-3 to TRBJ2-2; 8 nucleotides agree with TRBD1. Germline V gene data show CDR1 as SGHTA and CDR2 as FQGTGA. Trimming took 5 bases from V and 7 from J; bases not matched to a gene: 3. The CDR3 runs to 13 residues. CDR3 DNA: TGTGCCAGCAGCCGGACAGGGAACGGGGAGCTGTTTTTT. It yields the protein CASSRTGNGELFF.

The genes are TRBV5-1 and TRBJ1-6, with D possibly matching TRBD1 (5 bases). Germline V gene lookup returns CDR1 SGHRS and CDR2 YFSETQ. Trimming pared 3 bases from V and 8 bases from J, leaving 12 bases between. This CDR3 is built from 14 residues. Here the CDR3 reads CASSSTGFDSPLHF. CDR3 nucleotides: TGCGCCAGCAGCTCAACAGGCTTCGATTCACCCCTCCACTTT.

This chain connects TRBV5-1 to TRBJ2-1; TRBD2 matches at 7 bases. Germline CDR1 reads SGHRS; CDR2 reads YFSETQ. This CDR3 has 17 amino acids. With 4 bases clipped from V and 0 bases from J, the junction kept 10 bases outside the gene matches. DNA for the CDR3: TGCGCCAGCAGCCCGGGCGCGGGAGTCGGCTCCTACAATGAGCAGTTCTTC. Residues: CASSPGAGVGSYNEQFF.

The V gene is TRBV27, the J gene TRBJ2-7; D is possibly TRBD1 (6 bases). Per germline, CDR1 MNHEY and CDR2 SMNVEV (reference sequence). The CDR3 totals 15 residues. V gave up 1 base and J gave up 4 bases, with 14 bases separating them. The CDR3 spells CASSLFGWGRYEQYF. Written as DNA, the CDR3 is TGTGCCAGCAGTTTATTCGGGTGGGGGCGATACGAGCAGTACTTC.

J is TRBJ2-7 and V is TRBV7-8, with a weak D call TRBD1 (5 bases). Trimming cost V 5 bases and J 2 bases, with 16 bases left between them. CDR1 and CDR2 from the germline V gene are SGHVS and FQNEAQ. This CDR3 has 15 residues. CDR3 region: CASSPLGRTTYEQYF. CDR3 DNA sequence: TGTGCCAGCAGCCCCTTGGGGCGGACGACCTACGAGCAGTACTTC.

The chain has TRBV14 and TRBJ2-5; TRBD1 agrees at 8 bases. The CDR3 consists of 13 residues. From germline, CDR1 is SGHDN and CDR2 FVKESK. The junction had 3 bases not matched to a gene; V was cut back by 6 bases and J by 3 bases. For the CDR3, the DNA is TGTGCCAGCAGAGGACAGGGAGAAGAGACCCAGTACTTC. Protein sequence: CASRGQGEETQYF.

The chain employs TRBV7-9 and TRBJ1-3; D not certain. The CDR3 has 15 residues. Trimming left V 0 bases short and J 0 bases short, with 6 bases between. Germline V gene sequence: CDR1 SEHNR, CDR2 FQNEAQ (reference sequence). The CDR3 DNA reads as TGTGCCAGCAGCTTAGCGGGGAGCTCTGGAAACACCATATATTTT. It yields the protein CASSLAGSSGNTIYF.

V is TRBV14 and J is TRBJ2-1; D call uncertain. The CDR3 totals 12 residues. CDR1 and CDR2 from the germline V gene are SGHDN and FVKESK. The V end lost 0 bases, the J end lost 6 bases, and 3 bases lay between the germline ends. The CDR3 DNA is TGTGCCAGCAGCCAAGATTTCAATGAGCAGTTCTTC. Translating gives CASSQDFNEQFF.

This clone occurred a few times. The CDR3 spells CSVSGTAYEQYF. The DNA for the CDR3 is TGCAGCGTTAGCGGGACGGCCTACGAGCAGTACTTC. The rearrangement links TRBV29-1 to TRBJ2-7; 7 bases are a match to TRBD2. Trimming took 5 bases from V and 2 from J; bases not matched to a gene: 3. The CDR3 sequence is 12 residues long. Germline V CDR1 and CDR2: SQVTM, ANQGSEA.

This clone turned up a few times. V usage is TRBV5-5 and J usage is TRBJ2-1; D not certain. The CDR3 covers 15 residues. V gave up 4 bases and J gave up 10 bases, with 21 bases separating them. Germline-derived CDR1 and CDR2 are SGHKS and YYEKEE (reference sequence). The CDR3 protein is CASSVAGSLLMEQFF. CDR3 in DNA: TGTGCCAGCAGCGTCGCCGGGTCGCTCTTGATGGAGCAGTTCTTC.

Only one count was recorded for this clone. The CDR3 loop reads CASVKGEVGEKLFF. The CDR3 nucleotides are TGTGCCAGCGTCAAGGGGGAGGTAGGGGAAAAACTGTTTTTT. The genes are TRBV2 and TRBJ1-4, with a tentative D call TRBD1 (6 bases). Deletions cut 8 bases from V and 8 bases from J, with 18 bases between. This CDR3 has 14 residues. In germline, CDR1 is SNHLY, CDR2 FYNNEI.

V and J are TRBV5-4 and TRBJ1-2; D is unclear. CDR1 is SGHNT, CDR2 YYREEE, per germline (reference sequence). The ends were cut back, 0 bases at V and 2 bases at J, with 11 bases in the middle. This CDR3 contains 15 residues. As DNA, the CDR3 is TGTGCCAGCAGCTTGGCCCTGGGGTTGAACTATGGCTACACCTTC. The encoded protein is CASSLALGLNYGYTF.

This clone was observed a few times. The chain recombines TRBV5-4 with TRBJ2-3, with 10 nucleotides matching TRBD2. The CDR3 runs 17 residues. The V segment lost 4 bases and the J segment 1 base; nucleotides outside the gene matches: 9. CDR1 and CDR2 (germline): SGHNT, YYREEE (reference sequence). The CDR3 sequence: CASSTITSGTGTDTQYF. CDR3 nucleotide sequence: TGTGCCAGCAGCACAATAACTAGCGGGACAGGCACAGATACGCAGTATTTT. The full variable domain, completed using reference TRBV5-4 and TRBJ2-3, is ETGVTQSPTHLIKTRGQQVTLRCSSQSGHNTVSWYQQALGQGPQFIFQYYREEENGRGNFPPRFSGLQFPNYSSELNVNALELDDSALYLCASSTITSGTGTDTQYFGPGTRLTVL.

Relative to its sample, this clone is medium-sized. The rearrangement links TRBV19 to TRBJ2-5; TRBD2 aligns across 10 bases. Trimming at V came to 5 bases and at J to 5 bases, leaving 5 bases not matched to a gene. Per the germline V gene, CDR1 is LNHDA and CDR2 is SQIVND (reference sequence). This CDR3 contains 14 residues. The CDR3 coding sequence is TGTGCCAGTAGTCTTCTAGCGGGAGAGGAGACCCAGTACTTC. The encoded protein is CASSLLAGEETQYF.

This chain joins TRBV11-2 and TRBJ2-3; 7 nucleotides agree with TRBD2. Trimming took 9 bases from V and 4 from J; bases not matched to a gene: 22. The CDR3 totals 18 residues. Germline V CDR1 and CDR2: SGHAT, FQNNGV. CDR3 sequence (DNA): TGTGCCAGAACCTCTCATCCCCCTCTGACTAGCAGTTCAGATACGCAGTATTTT. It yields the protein CARTSHPPLTSSSDTQYF.

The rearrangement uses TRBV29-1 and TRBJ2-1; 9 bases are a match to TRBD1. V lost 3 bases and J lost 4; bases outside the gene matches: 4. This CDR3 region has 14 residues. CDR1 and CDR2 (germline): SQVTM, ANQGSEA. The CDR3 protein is CSVDGQGRYNEQFF. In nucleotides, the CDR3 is TGCAGCGTTGATGGACAGGGGAGATACAATGAGCAGTTCTTC.

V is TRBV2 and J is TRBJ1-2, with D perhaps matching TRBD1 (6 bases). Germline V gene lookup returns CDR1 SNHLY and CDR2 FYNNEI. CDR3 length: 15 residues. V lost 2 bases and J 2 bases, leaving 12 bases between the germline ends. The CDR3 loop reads CASSEYEGTNYGYTF. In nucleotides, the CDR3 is TGTGCCAGCAGTGAATACGAGGGGACAAACTATGGCTACACCTTC.

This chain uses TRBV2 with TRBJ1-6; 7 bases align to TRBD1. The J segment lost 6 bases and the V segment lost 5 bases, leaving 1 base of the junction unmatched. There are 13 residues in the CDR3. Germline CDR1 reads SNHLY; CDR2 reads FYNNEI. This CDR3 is CASSRDSNSPLHF. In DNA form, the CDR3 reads TGTGCCAGCAGTCGGGACAGTAATTCACCCCTCCACTTT.

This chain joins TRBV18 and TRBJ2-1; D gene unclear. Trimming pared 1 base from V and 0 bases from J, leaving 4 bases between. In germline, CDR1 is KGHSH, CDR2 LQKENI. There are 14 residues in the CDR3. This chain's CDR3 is CASSPQSSYNEQFF. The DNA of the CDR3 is TGTGCCAGCTCACCACAGAGCTCCTACAATGAGCAGTTCTTC.

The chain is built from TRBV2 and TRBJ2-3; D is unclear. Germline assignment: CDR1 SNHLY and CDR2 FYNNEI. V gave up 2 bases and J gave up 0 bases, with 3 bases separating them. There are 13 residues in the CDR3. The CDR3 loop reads CASSETSTDTQYF. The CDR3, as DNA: TGTGCCAGCAGTGAAACCAGCACAGATACGCAGTATTTT.

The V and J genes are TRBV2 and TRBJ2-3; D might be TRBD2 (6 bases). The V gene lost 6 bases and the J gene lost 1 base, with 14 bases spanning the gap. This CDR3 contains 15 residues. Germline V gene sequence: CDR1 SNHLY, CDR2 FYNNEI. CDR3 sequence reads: CASRRGREGTDTQYF. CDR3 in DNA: TGTGCCAGCAGGAGAGGAAGGGAGGGCACAGATACGCAGTATTTT. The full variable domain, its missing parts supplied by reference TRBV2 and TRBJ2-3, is EPEVTQTPSHQVTQMGQEVILRCVPISNHLYFYWYRQILGQKVEFLVSFYNNEISEKSEIFDDQFSVERPDGSNFTLKIRSTKLEDSAMYFCASRRGREGTDTQYFGPGTRLTVL.

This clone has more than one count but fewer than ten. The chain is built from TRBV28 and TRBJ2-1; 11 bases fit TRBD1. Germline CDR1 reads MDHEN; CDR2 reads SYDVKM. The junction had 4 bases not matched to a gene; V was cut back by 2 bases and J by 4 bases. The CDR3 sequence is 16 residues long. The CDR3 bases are TGTGCCAGCAGTTTAAAAGGACAGGGGGCTTACAATGAGCAGTTCTTC. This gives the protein CASSLKGQGAYNEQFF.

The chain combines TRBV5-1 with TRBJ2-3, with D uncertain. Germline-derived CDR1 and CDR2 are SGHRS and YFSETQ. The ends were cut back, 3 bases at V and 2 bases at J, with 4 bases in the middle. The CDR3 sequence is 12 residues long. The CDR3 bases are TGCGCCAGCAGCTCCTCCACAGATACGCAGTATTTT. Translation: CASSSSTDTQYF.

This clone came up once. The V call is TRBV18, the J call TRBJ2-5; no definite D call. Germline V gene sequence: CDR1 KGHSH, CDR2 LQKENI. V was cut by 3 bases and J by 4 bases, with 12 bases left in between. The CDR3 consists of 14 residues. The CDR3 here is CASSPDYSRETQYF. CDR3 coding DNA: TGTGCCAGCTCACCTGATTACAGCAGAGAGACCCAGTACTTC.

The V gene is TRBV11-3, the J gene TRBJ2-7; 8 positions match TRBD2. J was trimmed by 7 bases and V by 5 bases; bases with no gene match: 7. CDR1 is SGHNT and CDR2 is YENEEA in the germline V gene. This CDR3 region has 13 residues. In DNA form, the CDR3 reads TGTGCCAGCAGCCGGACTAGCCTTGGTGAGCAGTACTTC. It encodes CASSRTSLGEQYF.

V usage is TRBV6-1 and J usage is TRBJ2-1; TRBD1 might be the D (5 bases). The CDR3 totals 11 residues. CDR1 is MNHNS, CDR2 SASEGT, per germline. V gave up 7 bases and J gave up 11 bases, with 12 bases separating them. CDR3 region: CASKEQGKQFF. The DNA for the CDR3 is TGTGCCAGCAAGGAGCAGGGCAAGCAGTTCTTC.